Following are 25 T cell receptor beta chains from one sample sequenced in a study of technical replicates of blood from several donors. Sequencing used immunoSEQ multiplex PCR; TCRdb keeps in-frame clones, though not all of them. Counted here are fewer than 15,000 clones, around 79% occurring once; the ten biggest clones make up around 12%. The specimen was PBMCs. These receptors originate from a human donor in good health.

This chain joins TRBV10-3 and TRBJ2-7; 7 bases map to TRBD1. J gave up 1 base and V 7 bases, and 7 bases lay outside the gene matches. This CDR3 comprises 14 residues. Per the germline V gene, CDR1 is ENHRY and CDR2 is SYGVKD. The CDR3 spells CAINQGTASYEQYF. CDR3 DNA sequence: TGTGCCATCAACCAGGGGACAGCTTCCTACGAGCAGTACTTC.

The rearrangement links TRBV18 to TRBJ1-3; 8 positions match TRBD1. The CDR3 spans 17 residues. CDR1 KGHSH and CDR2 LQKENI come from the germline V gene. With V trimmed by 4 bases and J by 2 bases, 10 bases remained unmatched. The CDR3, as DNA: TGTGCCAGCTCACGTGGCTTAGGACAGGGAACTGGAAACACCATATATTTT. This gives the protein CASSRGLGQGTGNTIYF.

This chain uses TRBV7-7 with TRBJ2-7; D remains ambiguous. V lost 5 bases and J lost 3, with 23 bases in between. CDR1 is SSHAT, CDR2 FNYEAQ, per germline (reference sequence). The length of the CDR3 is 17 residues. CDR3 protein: CASSPKVWRQWIYEQYF. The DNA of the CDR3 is TGTGCCAGCAGCCCGAAGGTTTGGCGGCAATGGATCTACGAGCAGTACTTC. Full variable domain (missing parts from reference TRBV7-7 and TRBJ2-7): GAGVSQSPRYKVTKRGQDVTLRCDPISSHATLYWYQQALGQGPEFLTYFNYEAQPDKSGLPSDRFSAERPEGSISTLTIQRTEQRDSAMYRCASSPKVWRQWIYEQYFGPGTRLTVT.

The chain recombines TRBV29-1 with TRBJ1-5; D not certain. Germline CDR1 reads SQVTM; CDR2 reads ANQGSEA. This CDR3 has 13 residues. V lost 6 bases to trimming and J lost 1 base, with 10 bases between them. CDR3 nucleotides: TGCAGCGTCGGGTTCCAAAGCAATCAGCCCCAGCATTTT. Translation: CSVGFQSNQPQHF.

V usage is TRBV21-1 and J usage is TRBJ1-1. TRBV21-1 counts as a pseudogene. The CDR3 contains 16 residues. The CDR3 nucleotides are TGTGCCAGCAGCAAAGTGTCGTCAGAGGGGAACACTGAAGCTTTCTTT. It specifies CASSKVSSEGNTEAFF.

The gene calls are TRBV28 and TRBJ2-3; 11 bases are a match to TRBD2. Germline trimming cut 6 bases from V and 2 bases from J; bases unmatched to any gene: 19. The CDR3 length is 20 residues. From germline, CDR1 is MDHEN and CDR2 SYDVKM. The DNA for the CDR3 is TGTGCCAGCAGCCCCCCCTCCGGGGTAGCGGGAGGGAAATTCACAGATACGCAGTATTTT. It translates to CASSPPSGVAGGKFTDTQYF.

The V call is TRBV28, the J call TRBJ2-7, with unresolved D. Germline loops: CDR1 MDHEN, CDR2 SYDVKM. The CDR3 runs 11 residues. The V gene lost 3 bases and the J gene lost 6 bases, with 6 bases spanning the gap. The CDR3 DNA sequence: TGTGCCAGCAGTTTTCCTACCGAGCAGTACTTC. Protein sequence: CASSFPTEQYF. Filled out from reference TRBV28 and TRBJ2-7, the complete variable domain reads DVKVTQSSRYLVKRTGEKVFLECVQDMDHENMFWYRQDPGLGLRLIYFSYDVKMKEKGDIPEGYSVSREKKERFSLILESASTNQTSMYLCASSFPTEQYFGPGTRLTVT.

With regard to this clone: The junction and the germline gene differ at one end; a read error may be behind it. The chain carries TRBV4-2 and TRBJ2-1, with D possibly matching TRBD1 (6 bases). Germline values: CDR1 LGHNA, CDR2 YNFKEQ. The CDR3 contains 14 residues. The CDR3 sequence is CASSQGGAPHEQFF. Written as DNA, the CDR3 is TGTGCCAGCAGTCAAGGGGGAGCCCCCCATGAGCAGTTCTTC.

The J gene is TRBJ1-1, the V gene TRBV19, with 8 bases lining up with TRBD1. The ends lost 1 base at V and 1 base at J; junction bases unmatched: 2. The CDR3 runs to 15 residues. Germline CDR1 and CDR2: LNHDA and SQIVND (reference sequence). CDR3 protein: CASSIGTGGNTEAFF. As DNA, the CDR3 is TGTGCCAGTAGTATAGGTACAGGGGGGAACACTGAAGCTTTCTTT. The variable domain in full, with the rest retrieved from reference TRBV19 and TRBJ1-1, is DGGITQSPKYLFRKEGQNVTLSCEQNLNHDAMYWYRQDPGQGLRLIYYSQIVNDFQKGDIAEGYSVSREKKESFPLTVTSAQKNPTAFYLCASSIGTGGNTEAFFGQGTRLTVV.

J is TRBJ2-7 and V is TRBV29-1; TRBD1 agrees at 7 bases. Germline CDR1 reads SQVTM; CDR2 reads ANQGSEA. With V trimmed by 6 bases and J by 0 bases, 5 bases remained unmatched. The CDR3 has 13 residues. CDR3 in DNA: TGCAGCGTGGCGACAGGGAGCTCCTACGAGCAGTACTTC. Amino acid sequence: CSVATGSSYEQYF.

The CDR3, as DNA: TGTGCCAGTAGTCCTCAACAGGGGGCAACGGCTAACTATGGCTACACCTTC. Translated: CASSPQQGATANYGYTF. The chain uses TRBV19 and TRBJ1-2, with TRBD1 matching 9 bases. Looked up from germline, CDR1 is LNHDA and CDR2 is SQIVND (reference sequence). Trimming took 5 bases from V and 0 from J; bases not matched to a gene: 10. The CDR3 consists of 17 residues.

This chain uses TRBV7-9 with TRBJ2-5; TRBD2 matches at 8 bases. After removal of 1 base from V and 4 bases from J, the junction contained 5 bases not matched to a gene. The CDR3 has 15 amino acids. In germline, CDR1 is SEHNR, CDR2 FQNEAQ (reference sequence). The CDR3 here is CASSLGTSNLETQYF. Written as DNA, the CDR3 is TGTGCCAGCAGCTTAGGGACTAGCAACCTAGAGACCCAGTACTTC.

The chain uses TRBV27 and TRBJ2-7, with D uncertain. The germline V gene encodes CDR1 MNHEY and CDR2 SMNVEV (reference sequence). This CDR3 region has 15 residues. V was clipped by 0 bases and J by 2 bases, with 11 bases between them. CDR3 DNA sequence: TGTGCCAGCAGTTTATCGGGCCCTGCGCCCTACGAGCAGTACTTC. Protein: CASSLSGPAPYEQYF.

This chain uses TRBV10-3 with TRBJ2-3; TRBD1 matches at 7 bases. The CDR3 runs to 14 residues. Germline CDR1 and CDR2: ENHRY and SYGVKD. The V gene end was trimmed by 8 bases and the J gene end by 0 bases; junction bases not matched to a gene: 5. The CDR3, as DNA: TGTGCCATCCGGGACAGCCCTAGCACAGATACGCAGTATTTT. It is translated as CAIRDSPSTDTQYF.

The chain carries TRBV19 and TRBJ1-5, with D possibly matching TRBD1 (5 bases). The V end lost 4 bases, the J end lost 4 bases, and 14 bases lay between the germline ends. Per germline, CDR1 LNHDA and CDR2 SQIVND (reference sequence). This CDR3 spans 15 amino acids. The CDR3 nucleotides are TGTGCCAGTAGTAGGGTGATGGGGACTAATCAGCCCCAGCATTTT. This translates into CASSRVMGTNQPQHF.

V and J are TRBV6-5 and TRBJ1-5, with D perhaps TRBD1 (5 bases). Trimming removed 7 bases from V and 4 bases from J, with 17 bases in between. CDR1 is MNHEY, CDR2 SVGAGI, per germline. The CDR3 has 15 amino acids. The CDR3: CASTTGGGRNQPQHF. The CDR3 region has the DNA TGTGCCAGCACTACCGGGGGAGGGCGGAATCAGCCCCAGCATTTT.

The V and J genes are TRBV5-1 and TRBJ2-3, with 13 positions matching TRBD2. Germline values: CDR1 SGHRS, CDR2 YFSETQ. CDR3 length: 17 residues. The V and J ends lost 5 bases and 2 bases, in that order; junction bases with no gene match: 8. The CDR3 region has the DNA TGCGCCAGCAGATTTCCCGGGACTAGCGGGATCACAGATACGCAGTATTTT. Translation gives CASRFPGTSGITDTQYF. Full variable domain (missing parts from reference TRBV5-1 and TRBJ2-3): KAGVTQTPRYLIKTRGQQVTLSCSPISGHRSVSWYQQTPGQGLQFLFEYFSETQRNKGNFPGRFSGRQFSNSRSEMNVSTLELGDSALYLCASRFPGTSGITDTQYFGPGTRLTVL.

The CDR3 spells CASSPGQGDEKLFF. CDR3 DNA sequence: TGTGCCAGCAGCCCCGGACAGGGGGATGAAAAACTGTTTTTT. V usage is TRBV11-2 and J usage is TRBJ1-4; 10 bases line up with TRBD1. The junction had 3 bases not matched to a gene; V was cut back by 5 bases and J by 6 bases. Germline V gene data show CDR1 as SGHAT and CDR2 as FQNNGV. This CDR3 comprises 14 residues.

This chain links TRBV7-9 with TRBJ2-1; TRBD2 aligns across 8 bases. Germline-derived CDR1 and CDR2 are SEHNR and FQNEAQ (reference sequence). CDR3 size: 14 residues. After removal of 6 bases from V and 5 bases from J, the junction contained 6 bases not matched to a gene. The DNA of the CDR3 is TGTGCCAGCAGTCAGACTAGCGCCGACAATGAGCAGTTCTTC. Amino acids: CASSQTSADNEQFF.

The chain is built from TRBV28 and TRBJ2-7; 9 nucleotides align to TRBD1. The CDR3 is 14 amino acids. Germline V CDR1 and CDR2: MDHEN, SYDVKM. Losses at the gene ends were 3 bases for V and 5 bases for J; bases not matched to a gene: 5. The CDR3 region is CASSFGDRVNEQYF. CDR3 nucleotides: TGTGCCAGCAGTTTCGGGGACAGGGTCAACGAGCAGTACTTC.

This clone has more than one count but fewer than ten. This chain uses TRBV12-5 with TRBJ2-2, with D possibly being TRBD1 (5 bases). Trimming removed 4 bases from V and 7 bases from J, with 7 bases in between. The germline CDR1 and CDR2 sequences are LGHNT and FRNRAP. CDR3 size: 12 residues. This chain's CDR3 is CASGSDSGELFF. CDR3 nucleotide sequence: TGTGCTAGTGGTTCCGACAGCGGGGAGCTGTTTTTT.

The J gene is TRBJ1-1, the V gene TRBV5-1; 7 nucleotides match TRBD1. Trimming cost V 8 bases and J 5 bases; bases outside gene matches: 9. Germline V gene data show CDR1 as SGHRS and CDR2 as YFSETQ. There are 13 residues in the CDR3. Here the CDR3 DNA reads TGCGCCAGTAGGTCCGAGGGGGCTACTGAAGCTTTCTTT. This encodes CASRSEGATEAFF.

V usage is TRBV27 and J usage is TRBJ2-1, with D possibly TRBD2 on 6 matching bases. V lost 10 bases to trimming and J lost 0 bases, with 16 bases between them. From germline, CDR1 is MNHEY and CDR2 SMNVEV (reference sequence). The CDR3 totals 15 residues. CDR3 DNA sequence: TGTGCCACGACTAGGTGGGGAAGCTCCTACAATGAGCAGTTCTTC. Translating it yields CATTRWGSSYNEQFF.

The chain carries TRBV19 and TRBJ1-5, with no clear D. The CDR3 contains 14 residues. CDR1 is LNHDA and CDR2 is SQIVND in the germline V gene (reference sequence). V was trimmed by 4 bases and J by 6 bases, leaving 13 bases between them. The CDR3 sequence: CASSTGSFPQPQHF. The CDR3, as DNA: TGTGCCAGTAGTACCGGGTCCTTTCCTCAGCCCCAGCATTTT.

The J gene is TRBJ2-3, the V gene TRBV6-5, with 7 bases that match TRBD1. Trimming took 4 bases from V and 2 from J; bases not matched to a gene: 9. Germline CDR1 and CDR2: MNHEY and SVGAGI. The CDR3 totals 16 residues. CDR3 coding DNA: TGTGCCAGCAGTTTGACAGGGATCGGTTTCACAGATACGCAGTATTTT. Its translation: CASSLTGIGFTDTQYF.